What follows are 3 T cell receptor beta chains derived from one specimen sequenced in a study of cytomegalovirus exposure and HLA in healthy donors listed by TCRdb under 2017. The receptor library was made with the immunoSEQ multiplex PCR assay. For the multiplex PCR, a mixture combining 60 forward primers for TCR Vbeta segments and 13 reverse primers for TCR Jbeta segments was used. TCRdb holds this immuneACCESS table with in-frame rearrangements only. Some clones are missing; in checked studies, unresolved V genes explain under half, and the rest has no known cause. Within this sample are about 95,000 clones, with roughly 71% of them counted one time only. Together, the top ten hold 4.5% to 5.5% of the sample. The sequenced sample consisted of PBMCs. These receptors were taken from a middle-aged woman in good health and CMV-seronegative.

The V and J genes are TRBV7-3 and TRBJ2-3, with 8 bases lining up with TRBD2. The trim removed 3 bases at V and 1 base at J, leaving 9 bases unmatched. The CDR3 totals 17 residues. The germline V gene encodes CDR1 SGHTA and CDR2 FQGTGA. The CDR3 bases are TGTGCCAGCAGCTTGAATAGCGGGGCGGTCGGCACAGATACGCAGTATTTT. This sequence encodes CASSLNSGAVGTDTQYF.

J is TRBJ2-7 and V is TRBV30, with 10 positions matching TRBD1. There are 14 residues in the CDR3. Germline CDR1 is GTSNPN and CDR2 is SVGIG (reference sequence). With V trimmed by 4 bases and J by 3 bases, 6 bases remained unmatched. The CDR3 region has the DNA TGTGCCTGGACCGTGGACAGGGGGAACTACGAGCAGTACTTC. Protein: CAWTVDRGNYEQYF.

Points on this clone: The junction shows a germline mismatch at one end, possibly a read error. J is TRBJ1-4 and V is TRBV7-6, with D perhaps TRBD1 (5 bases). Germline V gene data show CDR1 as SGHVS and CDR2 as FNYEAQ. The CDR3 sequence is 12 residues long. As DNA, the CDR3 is TGTGCAAGCACGGGGCGGGAAGAAAAACTGTTTTTT. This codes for CASTGREEKLFF.